The 12 T cell receptor beta chains in this list originate from one sample, sequenced in a study of neurological immune-mediated disorders. TCRdb fed the 5' RACE reads into MiXCR, producing one record per CDR3 protein. The data show roughly 76,000 distinct CDR3 sequences, with 3.2% seen just once and around 5.5% held by the top ten. The material sequenced was PBMCs. These receptors all come from a woman aged 45-59 years with multiple sclerosis.

This clonotype was seen at least ten times. This sequence joins TRBV20-1 and TRBJ2-1; the D is unclear. With 0 bases removed from V and 3 bases from J, the gap between germline ends came to 12 bases. Per the germline V gene, CDR1 is DFQATT and CDR2 is SNEGSKA (reference sequence). The CDR3 is made up of 15 amino acids. The DNA for the CDR3 is TGCAGTGCTAGAGATCTTCCTAGTAGCTACAATGAGCAGTTCTTC. Protein product: CSARDLPSSYNEQFF.

At least ten counts were recorded for this clonotype. The chain employs TRBV7-2 and TRBJ2-5; TRBD1 is a possible D gene (5 bases). The V gene's germline CDR1 is SGHTA and CDR2 FQGNSA. This CDR3 comprises 14 residues. Trimming stripped 0 bases from V and 3 bases from J, with 8 bases between. CDR3 nucleotide sequence: TGTGCCAGCAGCTTAGCAGGCAGGGAAGAGACCCAGTACTTC. Translation gives CASSLAGREETQYF.

This clonotype was detected many times. The chain uses TRBV9 and TRBJ2-3; D is perhaps TRBD1 (5 bases). The CDR3 sequence is 15 residues long. The germline CDR1 and CDR2 sequences are SGDLS and YYNGEE. V lost 4 bases to trimming and J lost 4 bases, with 16 bases between them. This CDR3 reads CASSPGHTSSDTQYF. The CDR3 nucleotides are TGTGCCAGCAGCCCTGGACATACCTCATCAGATACGCAGTATTTT. The whole variable domain, filled in from reference TRBV9 and TRBJ2-3, reads DSGVTQTPKHLITATGQRVTLRCSPRSGDLSVYWYQQSLDQGLQFLIQYYNGEERAKGNILERFSAQQFPDLHSELNLSSLELGDSALYFCASSPGHTSSDTQYFGPGTRLTVL.

The chain is built from TRBV7-8 and TRBJ1-5, with no clear D. The V and J ends lost 2 bases and 5 bases respectively, with 16 bases between them. The CDR3 has 16 residues. Germline CDR1 is SGHVS and CDR2 is FQNEAQ. DNA for the CDR3: TGTGCCAGCAGCTTAAAACTGCGAAAGGAGTATCAGCCCCAGCATTTT. Translating gives CASSLKLRKEYQPQHF.

This clonotype was detected many times. The V gene is TRBV12-3 or TRBV12-4, the J gene TRBJ2-1; a possible D gene is TRBD1 (6 bases). The V end was cut by 6 bases, the J end by 4 bases, with 16 bases between. CDR3 length equals 15 residues. CDR3 sequence reads: CASSPPKGGYNEQFF. The CDR3 nucleotides read TGTGCCAGCAGCCCCCCCAAAGGGGGATACAATGAGCAGTTCTTC.

This clonotype has ten or more counts. This CDR3 reads CASSLALASSYNEQFF. As DNA, the CDR3 is TGCGCCAGCAGCTTGGCCTTGGCGAGCTCCTACAATGAGCAGTTCTTC. V and J are TRBV5-1 and TRBJ2-1; D gene uncertain. Germline CDR1 is SGHRS and CDR2 is YFSETQ. The length of the CDR3 is 16 residues. Trimming took 0 bases from V and 0 from J, leaving 10 bases between them.

This clonotype was observed at least ten times. V usage is TRBV20-1 and J usage is TRBJ2-3; D may match TRBD1 or TRBD2 (5 bases each). This CDR3 has 14 amino acids. Germline assignment: CDR1 DFQATT and CDR2 SNEGSKA (reference sequence). The V and J ends lost 5 bases and 6 bases respectively, with 18 bases between them. The CDR3 coding sequence is TGCAGTGCTGGGGCGGTGTGGGGACGGGATACGCAGTATTTT. Amino acids: CSAGAVWGRDTQYF.

There are many counts of this clonotype. The rearrangement links TRBV5-1 to TRBJ2-1; 8 bases agree with TRBD1. Germline CDR1 and CDR2: SGHRS and YFSETQ. Trimming removed 6 bases from V and 0 bases from J; junction bases left unmatched: 5. CDR3 length equals 15 residues. For the CDR3, the DNA is TGCGCCAGCACTCCACAGGGGGGCTCCTACAATGAGCAGTTCTTC. It yields the protein CASTPQGGSYNEQFF.

This clonotype was seen at least ten times. The chain joins TRBV29-1 to TRBJ2-1; D is tentatively TRBD1 or TRBD2 (5 bases each). This CDR3 is 13 amino acids long. The germline gives CDR1 SQVTM, CDR2 ANQGSEA. With 1 base removed from V and 9 bases from J, the gap between germline ends came to 13 bases. CDR3 coding DNA: TGCAGCGTTGAAGTTAGTTGGGGGAGTGAGCAGTTCTTC. Translation gives CSVEVSWGSEQFF.

Of note for this clonotype: A much more abundant neighbour one base away suggests this may be a read error. CDR3: CASRKGQGPYNEQFF. CDR3 DNA sequence: TGTGCCAGCAGGAAGGGACAGGGTCCCTACAATGAGCAGTTCTTC. The chain couples TRBV12-3 or TRBV12-4 to TRBJ2-1, with 9 bases that match TRBD1. The V and J ends lost 6 bases and 2 bases, in that order; junction bases with no gene match: 5. The CDR3 totals 15 residues.

This clonotype was counted many times. DNA of the CDR3: TGTGCCAGCAGCCAAGATGGGCAGGGTCGCTATGGCTACACCTTC. Residues: CASSQDGQGRYGYTF. V and J are TRBV3-1 and TRBJ1-2, with D perhaps TRBD1 (5 bases). The CDR3 spans 15 residues. Germline V gene sequence: CDR1 LGHDT, CDR2 YNNKEL (reference sequence). V lost 0 bases and J 4 bases, leaving 12 bases between the germline ends.

This clonotype was recorded at least ten times. The chain is built from TRBV7-8 and TRBJ2-2; TRBD2 matches at 9 bases. The CDR3 covers 21 residues. Germline V gene sequence: CDR1 SGHVS, CDR2 FQNEAQ. V lost 1 base and J lost 0; bases outside the gene matches: 15. The CDR3 nucleotides are TGTGCCAGCAGCTTAGTAGAGATCTGGGCTAGCGGGACCACGAACACCGGGGAGCTGTTTTTT. Translated, it gives CASSLVEIWASGTTNTGELFF.